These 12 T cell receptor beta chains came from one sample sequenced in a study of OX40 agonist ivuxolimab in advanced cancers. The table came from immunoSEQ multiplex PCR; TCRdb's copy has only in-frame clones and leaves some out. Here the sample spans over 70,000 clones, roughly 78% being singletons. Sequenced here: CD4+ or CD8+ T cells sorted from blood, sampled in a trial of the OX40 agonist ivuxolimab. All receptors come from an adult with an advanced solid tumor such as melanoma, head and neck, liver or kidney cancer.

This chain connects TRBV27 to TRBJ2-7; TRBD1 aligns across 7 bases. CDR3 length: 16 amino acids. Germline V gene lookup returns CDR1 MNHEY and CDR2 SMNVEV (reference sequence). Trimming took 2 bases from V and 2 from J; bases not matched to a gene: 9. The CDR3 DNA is TGTGCCAGCAGTTTAACCCCGACAGGGATTGCCTACGAGCAGTACTTC. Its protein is CASSLTPTGIAYEQYF.

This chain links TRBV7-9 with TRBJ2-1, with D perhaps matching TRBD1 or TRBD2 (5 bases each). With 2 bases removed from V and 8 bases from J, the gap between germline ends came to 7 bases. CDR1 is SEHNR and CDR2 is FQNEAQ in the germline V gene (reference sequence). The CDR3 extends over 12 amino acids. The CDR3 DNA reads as TGTGCCAGCAGCTTACGAGGGGATGAGCAGTTCTTC. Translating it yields CASSLRGDEQFF.

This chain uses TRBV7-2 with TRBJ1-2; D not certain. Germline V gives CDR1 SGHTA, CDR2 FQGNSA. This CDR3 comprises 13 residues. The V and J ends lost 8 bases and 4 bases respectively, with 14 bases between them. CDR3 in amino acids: CASGRTDIYGYTF. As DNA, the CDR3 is TGTGCCAGCGGCCGAACAGATATCTATGGCTACACCTTC.

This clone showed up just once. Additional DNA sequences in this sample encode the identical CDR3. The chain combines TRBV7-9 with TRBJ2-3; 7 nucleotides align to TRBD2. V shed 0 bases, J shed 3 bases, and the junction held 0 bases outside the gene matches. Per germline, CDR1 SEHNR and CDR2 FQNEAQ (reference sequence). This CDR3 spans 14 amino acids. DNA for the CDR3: TGTGCCAGCAGCTTAGCGGGAGGGACAGATACGCAGTATTTT. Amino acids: CASSLAGGTDTQYF.

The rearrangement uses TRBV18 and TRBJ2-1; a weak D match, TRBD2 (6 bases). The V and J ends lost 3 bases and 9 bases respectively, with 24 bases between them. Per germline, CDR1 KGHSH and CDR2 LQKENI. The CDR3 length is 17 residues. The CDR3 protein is CASSPTSGAVGYGEQFF. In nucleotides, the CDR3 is TGTGCCAGCTCACCGACTAGTGGGGCCGTTGGCTACGGTGAGCAGTTCTTC.

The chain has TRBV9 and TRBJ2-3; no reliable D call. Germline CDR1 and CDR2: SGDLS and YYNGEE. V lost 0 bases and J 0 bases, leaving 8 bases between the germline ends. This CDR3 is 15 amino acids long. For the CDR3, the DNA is TGTGCCAGCAGCGTAGCCCCTACTAGCACAGATACGCAGTATTTT. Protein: CASSVAPTSTDTQYF. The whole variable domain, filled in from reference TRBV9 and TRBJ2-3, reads DSGVTQTPKHLITATGQRVTLRCSPRSGDLSVYWYQQSLDQGLQFLIQYYNGEERAKGNILERFSAQQFPDLHSELNLSSLELGDSALYFCASSVAPTSTDTQYFGPGTRLTVL.

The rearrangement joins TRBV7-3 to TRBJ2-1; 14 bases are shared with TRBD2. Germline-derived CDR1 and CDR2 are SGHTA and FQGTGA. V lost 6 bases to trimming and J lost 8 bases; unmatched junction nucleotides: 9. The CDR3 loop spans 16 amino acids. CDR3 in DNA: TGTGCCAGCAGGCCTCCGGGACTAGCGGGAGAGGATGAGCAGTTCTTC. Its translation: CASRPPGLAGEDEQFF. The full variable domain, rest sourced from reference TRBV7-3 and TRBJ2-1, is GAGVSQTPSNKVTEKGKYVELRCDPISGHTALYWYRQSLGQGPEFLIYFQGTGAADDSGLPNDRFFAVRPEGSVSTLKIQRTERGDSAVYLCASRPPGLAGEDEQFFGPGTRLTVL.

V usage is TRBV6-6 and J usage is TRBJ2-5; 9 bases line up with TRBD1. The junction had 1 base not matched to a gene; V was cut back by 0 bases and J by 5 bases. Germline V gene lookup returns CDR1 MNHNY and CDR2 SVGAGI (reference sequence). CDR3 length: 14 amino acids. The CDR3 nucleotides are TGTGCCAGCAGTTACTCGGGGACAGGGGAGACCCAGTACTTC. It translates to CASSYSGTGETQYF.

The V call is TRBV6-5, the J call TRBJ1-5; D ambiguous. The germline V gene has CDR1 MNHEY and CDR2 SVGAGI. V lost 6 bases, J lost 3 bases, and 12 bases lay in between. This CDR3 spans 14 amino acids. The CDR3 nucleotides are TGTGCCAGCAGACCCGACCAGATCAATCAGCCCCAGCATTTT. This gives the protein CASRPDQINQPQHF.

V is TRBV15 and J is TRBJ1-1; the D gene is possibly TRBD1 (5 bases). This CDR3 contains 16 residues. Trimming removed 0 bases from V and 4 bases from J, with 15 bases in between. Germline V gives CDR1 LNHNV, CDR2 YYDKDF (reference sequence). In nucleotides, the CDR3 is TGTGCCACCAGCAGAGATAAGCCACTGGGGCCCACTGAAGCTTTCTTT. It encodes CATSRDKPLGPTEAFF.

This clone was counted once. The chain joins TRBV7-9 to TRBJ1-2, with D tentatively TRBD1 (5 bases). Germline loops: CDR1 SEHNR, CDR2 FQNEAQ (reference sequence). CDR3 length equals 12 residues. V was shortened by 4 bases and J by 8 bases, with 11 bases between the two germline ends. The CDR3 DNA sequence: TGTGCCAGCAGCTCAGAGGGGAAGGGCTACACCTTC. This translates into CASSSEGKGYTF. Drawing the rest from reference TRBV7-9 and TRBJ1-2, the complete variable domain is DTGVSQNPRHKITKRGQNVTFRCDPISEHNRLYWYRQTLGQGPEFLTYFQNEAQLEKSRLLSDRFSAERPKGSFSTLEIQRTEQGDSAMYLCASSSEGKGYTFGSGTRLTVV.

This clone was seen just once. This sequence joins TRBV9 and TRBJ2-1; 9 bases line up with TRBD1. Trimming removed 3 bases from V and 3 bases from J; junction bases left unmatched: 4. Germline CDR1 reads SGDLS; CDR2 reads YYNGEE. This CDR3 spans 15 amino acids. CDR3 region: CASSADRGIYNEQFF. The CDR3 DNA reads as TGTGCCAGCAGCGCTGACAGGGGGATCTACAATGAGCAGTTCTTC.